This is a list of T cell receptor beta chains from one sample in a study of T cell repertoires in cytomegalovirus infection. MiXCR, run by TCRdb on the reads, gives a single entry per CDR3 protein. The table records about 190,000 distinct CDR3 sequences, 28% of them present only once. The sample was PBMCs. These receptors all come from a human donor in good health (CMV status not recorded). Some clones in this sample may be carry-over from other donors' samples. The CDR3 runs from the conserved cysteine through the conserved F or W. Each record gives: clone size, V gene, J gene, D gene, CDR3 DNA, CDR3 protein. The D gene is left open where the match is weak. Clone size appears in some rows only: once, few, many, or a class for an expanded clone.

abundance: .; v_gene: TRBV10-3; j_gene: TRBJ1-1; d_gene: .; CDR3nt: TGTGCCATCAGTGCGCAGACCTATGAAGCTTTCTTT; CDR3aa: CAISAQTYEAFF
abundance: .; v_gene: TRBV20-1; j_gene: TRBJ2-1; d_gene: .; CDR3nt: TGCAGTGCTCCTTGGGGGCCAGCTACAAATGAGCAGTTCTTC; CDR3aa: CSAPWGPATNEQFF
abundance: .; v_gene: TRBV7-8; j_gene: TRBJ1-1; d_gene: .; CDR3nt: TGTGCCAGCAGCTCCCCGAGTAGGAGCACTGAAGCTTTCTTT; CDR3aa: CASSSPSRSTEAFF
abundance: few; v_gene: TRBV12-3/TRBV12-4; j_gene: TRBJ1-1; d_gene: TRBD1; CDR3nt: TGTGCCAGCAGTCCCTGGGACAGAGCTAACACTGAAGCTTTCTTT; CDR3aa: CASSPWDRANTEAFF
abundance: many; v_gene: TRBV5-4; j_gene: TRBJ2-1; d_gene: TRBD2; CDR3nt: TGTGCCAGCAGCCCGACTAGCGGGGGGGGCTACAATGAGCAGTTCTTC; CDR3aa: CASSPTSGGGYNEQFF
abundance: .; v_gene: TRBV12-3/TRBV12-4; j_gene: TRBJ1-2; d_gene: TRBD1; CDR3nt: TGTGCCAGCAGTGAGGGACAGGACATAACCCGAGGTGGCTACACCTTC; CDR3aa: CASSEGQDITRGGYTF
abundance: .; v_gene: TRBV12-3/TRBV12-4; j_gene: TRBJ2-7; d_gene: TRBD1; CDR3nt: TGTGCCAGCAGTTTAGAGACAGGGGGCTACGAGCAGTACTTC; CDR3aa: CASSLETGGYEQYF
abundance: .; v_gene: TRBV19; j_gene: TRBJ2-2; d_gene: .; CDR3nt: TGTGCCAGTAGCCCACCGGCGGGGGAGCTGTTTTTT; CDR3aa: CASSPPAGELFF
abundance: .; v_gene: TRBV6-1; j_gene: TRBJ1-1; d_gene: .; CDR3nt: TGTGCCAGCAGACCTACCCGGCCGGGTTGGACTGAAGCTTTCTTT; CDR3aa: CASRPTRPGWTEAFF
abundance: .; v_gene: TRBV15; j_gene: TRBJ2-3; d_gene: TRBD2; CDR3nt: TGTGCCACCAGCGGATCGACTAGCGGGGGGGCCATAGATACGCAGTATTTT; CDR3aa: CATSGSTSGGAIDTQYF
abundance: .; v_gene: TRBV19; j_gene: TRBJ2-5; d_gene: .; CDR3nt: TGTGCCAGTAGTATCGGGGGGCAGCAAGAGACCCAGTACTTC; CDR3aa: CASSIGGQQETQYF
abundance: .; v_gene: TRBV7-6; j_gene: TRBJ1-4; d_gene: .; CDR3nt: TGTGCCAGCAGCTTAGAGGGGCGAGGGGAAAAACTGTTTTTT; CDR3aa: CASSLEGRGEKLFF
abundance: .; v_gene: TRBV5-3; j_gene: TRBJ1-1; d_gene: .; CDR3nt: TGTGCCAGCAGCTCTCAGACAGGCGGGAACACTGAAGCTTTCTTT; CDR3aa: CASSSQTGGNTEAFF
abundance: .; v_gene: TRBV12-3/TRBV12-4; j_gene: TRBJ2-1; d_gene: .; CDR3nt: TGTGCCACTGGGAGGGGGGGGGGCCCCTACAATGAGCAGTTCTTC; CDR3aa: CATGRGGGPYNEQFF
abundance: .; v_gene: TRBV29-1; j_gene: TRBJ2-7; d_gene: TRBD1; CDR3nt: TGCAGCGGTGGGACAGGGAACTACGAGCAGTACTTC; CDR3aa: CSGGTGNYEQYF
abundance: few; v_gene: TRBV20-1; j_gene: TRBJ1-4; d_gene: TRBD1; CDR3nt: TGCAGTGCTAGGCGGACAGGGGGTCAGGAAAAACTGTTTTTT; CDR3aa: CSARRTGGQEKLFF
abundance: few; v_gene: TRBV2; j_gene: TRBJ1-1; d_gene: .; CDR3nt: TGTGCCAGCAGGCTCGGCATGAACACTGAAGCTTTCTTT; CDR3aa: CASRLGMNTEAFF
abundance: .; v_gene: TRBV6-2/TRBV6-3; j_gene: TRBJ1-1; d_gene: .; CDR3nt: TGTGCCAGCAGGTCACCATCCAATAGGGCCACTGAAGCTTTCTTT; CDR3aa: CASRSPSNRATEAFF
abundance: few; v_gene: TRBV25-1; j_gene: TRBJ1-2; d_gene: .; CDR3nt: TGTGCCAGTCGGGACACCAACTATGGCTACACCTTC; CDR3aa: CASRDTNYGYTF
abundance: .; v_gene: TRBV20-1; j_gene: TRBJ2-3; d_gene: TRBD2; CDR3nt: TGCAGTGCGGAGACTAGCGGGGGGCCAACTAGCACAGATACGCAGTATTTT; CDR3aa: CSAETSGGPTSTDTQYF
abundance: .; v_gene: TRBV6-6; j_gene: TRBJ2-7; d_gene: .; CDR3nt: TGTGCCAGCAGTTACTCGTCCCCTCGCGGCGGGGGCAATTACTACGAGCAGTACTTC; CDR3aa: CASSYSSPRGGGNYYEQYF
abundance: many; v_gene: TRBV9; j_gene: TRBJ2-7; d_gene: .; CDR3nt: TGTGCCAGCAGCCGCGACAGGTCCTCCTACGAGCAGTACTTC; CDR3aa: CASSRDRSSYEQYF
abundance: .; v_gene: TRBV6-2/TRBV6-3; j_gene: TRBJ2-5; d_gene: TRBD2; CDR3nt: TGTGCCAGCAGCCCTTCCCGAGCGGGGGGAGAGACCCAGTACTTC; CDR3aa: CASSPSRAGGETQYF
abundance: .; v_gene: TRBV4-3; j_gene: TRBJ2-2; d_gene: TRBD2; CDR3nt: TGCGCCAGCAGCCGTATCCTAAACGGGGGGTACACCGGGGAGCTGTTTTTT; CDR3aa: CASSRILNGGYTGELFF
abundance: few; v_gene: TRBV11-2; j_gene: TRBJ2-4; d_gene: .; CDR3nt: TGTGCCAGCAGCTTAACGTCCAGGGGAGGGAACATTCAGTACTTC; CDR3aa: CASSLTSRGGNIQYF
abundance: .; v_gene: TRBV7-2; j_gene: TRBJ1-4; d_gene: TRBD1; CDR3nt: TGTGCCAGCAGCTCGACAGGGGGCGGGGAAAAACTGTTTTTT; CDR3aa: CASSSTGGGEKLFF
abundance: .; v_gene: TRBV4-1; j_gene: TRBJ2-7; d_gene: TRBD1; CDR3nt: TGCGCCAGCAGCCCGGACAGGCTCCGGTACGAGCAGTACTTC; CDR3aa: CASSPDRLRYEQYF
abundance: few; v_gene: TRBV5-1; j_gene: TRBJ2-1; d_gene: TRBD2; CDR3nt: TGCGCCAGCACCCTAACCGGGACTAGTTACAATGAGCAGTTCTTC; CDR3aa: CASTLTGTSYNEQFF
abundance: .; v_gene: TRBV18; j_gene: TRBJ2-3; d_gene: .; CDR3nt: TGTGCCAGCTCCTTCACGGTCAGTGAAGATACGCAGTATTTT; CDR3aa: CASSFTVSEDTQYF
abundance: .; v_gene: TRBV6-5; j_gene: TRBJ2-7; d_gene: TRBD2; CDR3nt: TGTGCCAGCAGTTATAGGCCGGGACTAACCTACGAGCAGTACTTC; CDR3aa: CASSYRPGLTYEQYF
abundance: .; v_gene: TRBV19; j_gene: TRBJ2-7; d_gene: TRBD2; CDR3nt: TGTGCCAGTAGTATAGGAGGCAGCGGGGCCCCCTACGAGCAGTACTTC; CDR3aa: CASSIGGSGAPYEQYF
abundance: once; v_gene: TRBV25-1; j_gene: TRBJ2-5; d_gene: TRBD1; CDR3nt: TGTGCCAGCAGTGGCCCGGACAGGGAAGAGACCCAGTACTTC; CDR3aa: CASSGPDREETQYF
abundance: few; v_gene: TRBV7-8; j_gene: TRBJ1-1; d_gene: .; CDR3nt: TGTGCCAGCAGCTTAGCTTTAGGGACCACTGAAGCTTTCTTT; CDR3aa: CASSLALGTTEAFF
abundance: few; v_gene: TRBV20-1; j_gene: TRBJ1-5; d_gene: .; CDR3nt: TGCAGTGCTGAGGAATATAGCAATCAGCCCCAGCATTTT; CDR3aa: CSAEEYSNQPQHF
abundance: .; v_gene: TRBV11-2; j_gene: TRBJ2-7; d_gene: TRBD1; CDR3nt: TGTGCCAGCAGCCTATGGACAGGCGAGCAGTACTTC; CDR3aa: CASSLWTGEQYF
abundance: many; v_gene: TRBV7-2; j_gene: TRBJ2-7; d_gene: TRBD1; CDR3nt: TGTGCCAGCAGCTTCACGGGACAGGGCTACGAGCAGTACTTC; CDR3aa: CASSFTGQGYEQYF
abundance: .; v_gene: TRBV5-5; j_gene: TRBJ1-5; d_gene: .; CDR3nt: TGTGCCAGCAGCAACTCTGGGGGGATGGGTCAGCCCCAGCATTTT; CDR3aa: CASSNSGGMGQPQHF
abundance: few; v_gene: TRBV6-2/TRBV6-3; j_gene: TRBJ2-5; d_gene: TRBD1; CDR3nt: TGTGCCAGCAGTTATTCCCTACAGGGGACGGAGACCCAGTACTTC; CDR3aa: CASSYSLQGTETQYF
abundance: .; v_gene: TRBV6-2/TRBV6-3; j_gene: TRBJ2-3; d_gene: .; CDR3nt: TGTGCCAGCAGTTACGGGCCTACTAGCACAGATACGCAGTATTTT; CDR3aa: CASSYGPTSTDTQYF
abundance: few; v_gene: TRBV20-1; j_gene: TRBJ1-2; d_gene: .; CDR3nt: TGCAGTGCTCGGGACACCGGGCTCAGTTACACCTTC; CDR3aa: CSARDTGLSYTF
abundance: .; v_gene: TRBV4-3; j_gene: TRBJ2-3; d_gene: TRBD2; CDR3nt: TGCGCCAGCAGCCAAGGAGGAGCGGGGGGCACAGATACGCAGTATTTT; CDR3aa: CASSQGGAGGTDTQYF
abundance: .; v_gene: TRBV6-6; j_gene: TRBJ1-5; d_gene: .; CDR3nt: TGTGCCAGCAGTCGAGGAATCTATCAGCCCCAGCATTTT; CDR3aa: CASSRGIYQPQHF
abundance: many; v_gene: TRBV7-8; j_gene: TRBJ1-5; d_gene: .; CDR3nt: TGTGCCAGCAGCTTAGGAGGCGGTAGGAATCAGCCCCAGCATTTT; CDR3aa: CASSLGGGRNQPQHF
abundance: few; v_gene: TRBV4-3; j_gene: TRBJ2-5; d_gene: .; CDR3nt: TGCGCCAGCAGCCAAGATTGGGCTGGCCAAGAGACCCAGTACTTC; CDR3aa: CASSQDWAGQETQYF
abundance: few; v_gene: TRBV6-5; j_gene: TRBJ2-1; d_gene: .; CDR3nt: TGTGCCAGCAGTAAAAACGGCAGGGTCCCCAGTGAGCAGTTCTTC; CDR3aa: CASSKNGRVPSEQFF
abundance: .; v_gene: TRBV13; j_gene: TRBJ2-1; d_gene: .; CDR3nt: TGTGCCAGCAGCTTATGGGGTCCGGGGGAAAGCTACAATGAGCAGTTCTTC; CDR3aa: CASSLWGPGESYNEQFF
abundance: .; v_gene: TRBV5-1; j_gene: TRBJ1-1; d_gene: TRBD1; CDR3nt: TGCGCCAGCAGCTTGGGAGGGGGCGAGAACACTGAAGCTTTCTTT; CDR3aa: CASSLGGGENTEAFF
abundance: many; v_gene: TRBV6-2/TRBV6-3; j_gene: TRBJ2-5; d_gene: .; CDR3nt: TGTGCCAGCAGGAGGACAGCACAAGAGACCCAGTACTTC; CDR3aa: CASRRTAQETQYF
abundance: many; v_gene: TRBV7-2; j_gene: TRBJ1-1; d_gene: .; CDR3nt: TGTGCCAGCAGCATCAACAGGGAGACTGAAGCTTTCTTT; CDR3aa: CASSINRETEAFF
abundance: many; v_gene: TRBV7-2; j_gene: TRBJ2-2; d_gene: TRBD2; CDR3nt: TGTGCCAGCAGCCGACGACTAGCGGGGGGGAACACCGGGGAGCTGTTTTTT; CDR3aa: CASSRRLAGGNTGELFF
abundance: .; v_gene: TRBV7-4; j_gene: TRBJ1-1; d_gene: TRBD1; CDR3nt: TGTGCCAGCAGAACGGGACAGGCAAACACTGAAGCTTTCTTT; CDR3aa: CASRTGQANTEAFF
abundance: few; v_gene: TRBV19; j_gene: TRBJ1-2; d_gene: .; CDR3nt: TGTGCCAGTAGTATTCAGAGAACAAACTATGGCTACACCTTC; CDR3aa: CASSIQRTNYGYTF